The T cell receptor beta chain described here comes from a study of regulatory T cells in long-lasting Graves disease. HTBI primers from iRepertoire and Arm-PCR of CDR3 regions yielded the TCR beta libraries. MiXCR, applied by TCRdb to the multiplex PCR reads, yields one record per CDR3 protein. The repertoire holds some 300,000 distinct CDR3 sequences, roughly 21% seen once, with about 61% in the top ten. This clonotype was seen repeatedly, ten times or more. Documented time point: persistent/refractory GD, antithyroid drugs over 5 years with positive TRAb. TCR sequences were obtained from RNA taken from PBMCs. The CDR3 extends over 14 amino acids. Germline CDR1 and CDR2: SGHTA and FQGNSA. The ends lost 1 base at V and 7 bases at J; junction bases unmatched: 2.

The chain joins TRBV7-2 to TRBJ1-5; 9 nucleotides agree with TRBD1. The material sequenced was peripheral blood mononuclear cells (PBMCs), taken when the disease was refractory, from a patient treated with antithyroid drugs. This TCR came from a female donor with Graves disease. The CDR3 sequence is CASSLGDRAQPQHF. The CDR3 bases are TGTGCCAGCAGCTTAGGGGACAGGGCGCAGCCCCAGCATTTT. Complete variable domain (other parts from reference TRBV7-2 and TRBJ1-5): GAGVSQSPSNKVTEKGKDVELRCDPISGHTALYWYRQSLGQGLEFLIYFQGNSAPDKSGLPSDRFSAERTGGSVSTLTIQRTQQEDSAVYLCASSLGDRAQPQHFGDGTRLSIL.